This T cell receptor (beta chain) comes out of a study of cytomegalovirus exposure and HLA in healthy donors. Broader study findings: Cytomegalovirus status was reportedly diagnosed by the classifier with high sensitivity and specificity.

Assay used: immunoSEQ multiplex PCR; TCRdb lists only in-frame clones, some missing. The sample has about 110,000 clones; about 88% are singletons. Points on this clone: The antigen is undetermined.

This clonotype originated in a woman under 30 in good health and CMV-seropositive. The source material was PBMCs.

The CDR3 spells CASRPGTDQPQHF. Written as DNA, the CDR3 is TGTGCCAGTAGGCCCGGGACAGATCAGCCCCAGCATTTT. J is TRBJ1-5 and V is TRBV19, with TRBD1 matching over 7 bases. With V trimmed by 6 bases and J by 5 bases, 4 bases remained unmatched. CDR1 LNHDA and CDR2 SQIVND come from the germline V gene (reference sequence). This CDR3 has 13 residues.